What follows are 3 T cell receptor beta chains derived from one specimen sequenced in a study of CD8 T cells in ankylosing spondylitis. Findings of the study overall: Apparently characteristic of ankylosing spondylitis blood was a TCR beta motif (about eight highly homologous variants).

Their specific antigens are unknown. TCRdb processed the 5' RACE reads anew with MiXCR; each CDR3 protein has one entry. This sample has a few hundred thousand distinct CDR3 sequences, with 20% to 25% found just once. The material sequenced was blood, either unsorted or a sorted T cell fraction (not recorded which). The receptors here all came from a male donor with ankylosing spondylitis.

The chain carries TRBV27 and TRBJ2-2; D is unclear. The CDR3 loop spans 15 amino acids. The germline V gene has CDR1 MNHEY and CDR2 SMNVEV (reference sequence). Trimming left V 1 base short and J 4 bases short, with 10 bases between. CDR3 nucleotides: TGTGCCAGCAGTTTATACCCTAGGGTCACCGGGGAGCTGTTTTTT. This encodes CASSLYPRVTGELFF.

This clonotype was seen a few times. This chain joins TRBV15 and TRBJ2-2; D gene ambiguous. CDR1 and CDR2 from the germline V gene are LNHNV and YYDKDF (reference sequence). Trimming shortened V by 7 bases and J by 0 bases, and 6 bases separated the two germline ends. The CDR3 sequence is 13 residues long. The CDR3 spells CATMAANTGELFF. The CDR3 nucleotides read TGTGCCACCATGGCGGCGAACACCGGGGAGCTGTTTTTT.

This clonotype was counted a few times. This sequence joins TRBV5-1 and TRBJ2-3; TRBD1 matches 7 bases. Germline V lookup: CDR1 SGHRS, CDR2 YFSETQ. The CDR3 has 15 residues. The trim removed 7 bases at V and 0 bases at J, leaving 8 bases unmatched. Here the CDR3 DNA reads TGCGCCAGCCAACCCTTACAGGGGAGCACAGATACGCAGTATTTT. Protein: CASQPLQGSTDTQYF.